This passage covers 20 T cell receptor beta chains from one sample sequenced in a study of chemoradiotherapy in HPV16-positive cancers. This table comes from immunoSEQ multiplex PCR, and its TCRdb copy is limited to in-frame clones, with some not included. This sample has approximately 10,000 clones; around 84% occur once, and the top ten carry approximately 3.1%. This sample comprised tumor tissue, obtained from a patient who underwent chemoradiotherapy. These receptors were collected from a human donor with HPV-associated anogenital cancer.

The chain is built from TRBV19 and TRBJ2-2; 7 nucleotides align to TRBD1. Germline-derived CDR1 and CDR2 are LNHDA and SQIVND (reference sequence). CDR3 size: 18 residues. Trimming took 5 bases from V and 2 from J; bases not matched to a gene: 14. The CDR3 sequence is CASSVQIWGQYNTGELFF. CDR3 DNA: TGTGCCAGTAGTGTACAAATCTGGGGACAGTACAACACCGGGGAGCTGTTTTTT. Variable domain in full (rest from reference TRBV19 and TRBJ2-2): DGGITQSPKYLFRKEGQNVTLSCEQNLNHDAMYWYRQDPGQGLRLIYYSQIVNDFQKGDIAEGYSVSREKKESFPLTVTSAQKNPTAFYLCASSVQIWGQYNTGELFFGEGSRLTVL.

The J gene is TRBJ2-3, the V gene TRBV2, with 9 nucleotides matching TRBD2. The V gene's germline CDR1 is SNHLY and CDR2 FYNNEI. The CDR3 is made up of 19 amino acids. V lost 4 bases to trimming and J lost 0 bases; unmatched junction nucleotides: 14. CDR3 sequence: CASSVEASGKRVSTDTQYF. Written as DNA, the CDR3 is TGTGCCAGCAGTGTCGAGGCTAGCGGGAAAAGAGTAAGCACAGATACGCAGTATTTT.

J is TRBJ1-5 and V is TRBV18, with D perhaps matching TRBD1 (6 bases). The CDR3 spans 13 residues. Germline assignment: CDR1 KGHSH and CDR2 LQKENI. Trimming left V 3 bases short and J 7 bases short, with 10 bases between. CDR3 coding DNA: TGTGCCAGCTCACCCGACAGGCAGCAGCCCCAGCATTTT. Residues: CASSPDRQQPQHF.

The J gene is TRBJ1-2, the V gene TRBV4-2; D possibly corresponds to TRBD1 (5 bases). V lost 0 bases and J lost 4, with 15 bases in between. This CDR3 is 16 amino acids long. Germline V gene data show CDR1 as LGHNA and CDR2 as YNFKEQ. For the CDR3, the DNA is TGTGCCAGCAGCCAAGACACCGGAGGGGCCTCCTATGGCTACACCTTC. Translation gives CASSQDTGGASYGYTF.

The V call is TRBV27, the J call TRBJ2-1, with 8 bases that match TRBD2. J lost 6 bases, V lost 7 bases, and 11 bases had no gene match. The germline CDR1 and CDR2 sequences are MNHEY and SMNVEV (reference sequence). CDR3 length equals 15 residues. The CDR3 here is CASKERGSAGNEQFF. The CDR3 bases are TGTGCCAGCAAGGAGCGGGGGTCAGCAGGCAATGAGCAGTTCTTC.

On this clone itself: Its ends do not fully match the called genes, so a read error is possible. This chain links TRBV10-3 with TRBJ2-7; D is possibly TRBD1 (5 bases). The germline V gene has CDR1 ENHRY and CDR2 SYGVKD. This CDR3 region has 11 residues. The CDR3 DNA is TGTGCCATCAGTGAGTCGGGGCGGAATCACTTC. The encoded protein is CAISESGRNHF.

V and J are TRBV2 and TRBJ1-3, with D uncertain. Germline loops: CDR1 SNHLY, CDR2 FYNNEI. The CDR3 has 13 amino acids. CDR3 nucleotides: TGTGCTTCAAAAGGAGGCTCTGGAAACACCATATATTTT. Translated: CASKGGSGNTIYF.

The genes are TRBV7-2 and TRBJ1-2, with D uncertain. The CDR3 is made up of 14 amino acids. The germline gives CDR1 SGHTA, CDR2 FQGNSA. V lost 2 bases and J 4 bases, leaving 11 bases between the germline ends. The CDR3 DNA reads TGTGCCAGCAGCTTAAGCACAGTCTCCTATGGCTACACCTTC. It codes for CASSLSTVSYGYTF. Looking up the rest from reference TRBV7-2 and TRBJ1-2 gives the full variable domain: GAGVSQSPSNKVTEKGKDVELRCDPISGHTALYWYRQSLGQGLEFLIYFQGNSAPDKSGLPSDRFSAERTGGSVSTLTIQRTQQEDSAVYLCASSLSTVSYGYTFGSGTRLTVV.

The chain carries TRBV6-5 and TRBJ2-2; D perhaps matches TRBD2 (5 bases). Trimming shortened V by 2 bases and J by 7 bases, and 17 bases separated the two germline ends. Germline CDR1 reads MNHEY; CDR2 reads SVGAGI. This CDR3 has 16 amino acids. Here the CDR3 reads CASSYGGRGFDGELFF. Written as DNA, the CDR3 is TGTGCCAGCAGTTACGGCGGCCGGGGTTTCGACGGGGAGCTGTTTTTT.

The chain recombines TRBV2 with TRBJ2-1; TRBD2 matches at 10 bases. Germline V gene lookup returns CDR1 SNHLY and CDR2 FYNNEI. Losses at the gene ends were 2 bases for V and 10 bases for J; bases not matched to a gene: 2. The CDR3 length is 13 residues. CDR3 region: CASSERGLAEQFF. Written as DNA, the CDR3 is TGTGCCAGCAGTGAAAGGGGACTAGCGGAGCAGTTCTTC.

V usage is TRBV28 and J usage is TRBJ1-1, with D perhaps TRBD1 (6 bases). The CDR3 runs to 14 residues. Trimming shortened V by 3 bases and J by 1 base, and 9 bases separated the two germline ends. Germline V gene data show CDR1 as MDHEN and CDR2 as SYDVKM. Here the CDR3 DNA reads TGTGCCAGCAGTTTTGGGGGCCAGAACACTGAAGCTTTCTTT. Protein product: CASSFGGQNTEAFF.

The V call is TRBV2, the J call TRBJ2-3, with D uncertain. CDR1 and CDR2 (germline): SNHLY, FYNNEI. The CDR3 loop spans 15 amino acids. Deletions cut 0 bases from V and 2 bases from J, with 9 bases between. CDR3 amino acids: CASSEAGIITDTQYF. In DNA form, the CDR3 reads TGTGCCAGCAGTGAAGCTGGGATAATCACAGATACGCAGTATTTT.

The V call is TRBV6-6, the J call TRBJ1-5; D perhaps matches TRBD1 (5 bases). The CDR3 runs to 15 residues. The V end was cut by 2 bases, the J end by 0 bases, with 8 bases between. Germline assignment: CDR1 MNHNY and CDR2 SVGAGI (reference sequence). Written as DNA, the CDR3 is TGTGCCAGCAGTTACGACAGCTATAGCAATCAGCCCCAGCATTTT. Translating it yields CASSYDSYSNQPQHF.

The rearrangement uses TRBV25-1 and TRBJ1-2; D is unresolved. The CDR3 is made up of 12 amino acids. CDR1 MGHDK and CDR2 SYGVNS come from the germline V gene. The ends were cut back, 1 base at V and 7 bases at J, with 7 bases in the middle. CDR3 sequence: CASSESSLGYTF. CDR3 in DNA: TGTGCCAGCAGTGAATCCTCCCTTGGCTACACCTTC.

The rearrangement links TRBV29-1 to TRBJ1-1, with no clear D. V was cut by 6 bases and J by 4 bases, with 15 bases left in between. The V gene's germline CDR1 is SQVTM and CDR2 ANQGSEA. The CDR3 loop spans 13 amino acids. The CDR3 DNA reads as TGCAGCGTCTGGACCCTACTGGGCACTGAAGCTTTCTTT. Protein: CSVWTLLGTEAFF.

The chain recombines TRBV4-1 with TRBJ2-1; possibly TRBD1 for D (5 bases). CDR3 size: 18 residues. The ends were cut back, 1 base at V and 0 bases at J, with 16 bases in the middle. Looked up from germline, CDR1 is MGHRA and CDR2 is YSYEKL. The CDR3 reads CASSQGSTVMSSYNEQFF. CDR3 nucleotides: TGCGCCAGCAGCCAAGGATCGACAGTTATGAGCTCCTACAATGAGCAGTTCTTC.

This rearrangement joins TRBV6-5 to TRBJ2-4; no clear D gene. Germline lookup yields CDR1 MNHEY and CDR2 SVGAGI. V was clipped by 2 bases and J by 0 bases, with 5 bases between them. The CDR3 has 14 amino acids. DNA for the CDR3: TGTGCCAGCAGTTACAGCATAGCCAAAAACATTCAGTACTTC. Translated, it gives CASSYSIAKNIQYF.

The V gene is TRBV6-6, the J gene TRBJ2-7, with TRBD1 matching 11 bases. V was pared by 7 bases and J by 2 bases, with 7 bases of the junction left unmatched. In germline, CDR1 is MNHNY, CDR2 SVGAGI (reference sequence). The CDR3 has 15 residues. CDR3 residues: CASTPRGQGAYEQYF. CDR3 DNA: TGTGCCAGCACCCCCAGGGGACAGGGGGCCTACGAGCAGTACTTC.

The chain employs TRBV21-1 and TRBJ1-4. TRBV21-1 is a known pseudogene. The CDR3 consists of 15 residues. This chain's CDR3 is CASSAGLSEVEKLFF. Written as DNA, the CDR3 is TGTGCCAGCAGCGCAGGACTTTCCGAGGTCGAAAAACTGTTTTTT.

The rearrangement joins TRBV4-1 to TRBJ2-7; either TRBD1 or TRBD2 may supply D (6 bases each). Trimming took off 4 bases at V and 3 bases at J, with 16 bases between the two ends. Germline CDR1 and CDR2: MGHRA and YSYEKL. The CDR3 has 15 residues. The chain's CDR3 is CASSREGGVGYEQYF. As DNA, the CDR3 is TGCGCCAGCAGCCGAGAGGGGGGTGTTGGCTACGAGCAGTACTTC.